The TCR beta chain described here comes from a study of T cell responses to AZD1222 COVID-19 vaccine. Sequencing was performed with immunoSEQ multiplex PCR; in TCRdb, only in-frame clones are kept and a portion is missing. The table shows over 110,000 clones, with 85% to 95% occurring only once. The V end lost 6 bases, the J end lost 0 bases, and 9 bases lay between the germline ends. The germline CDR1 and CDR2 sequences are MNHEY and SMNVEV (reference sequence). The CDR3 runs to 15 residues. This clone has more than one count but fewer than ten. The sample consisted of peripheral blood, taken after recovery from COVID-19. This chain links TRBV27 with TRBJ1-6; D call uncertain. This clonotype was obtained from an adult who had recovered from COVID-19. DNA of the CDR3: TGTGCCAGCAGCCTACAGAGCTCCTATAATTCACCCCTCCACTTT. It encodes CASSLQSSYNSPLHF.